Detailed here is one T cell receptor (beta chain). After autologous stem cell transplantation all patients relapsed, and prior brentuximab vedotin exposure differed between cohorts. Isolation of CD8+ T cells from thawed PBMCs used magnetic negative selection. The data belong to a study of PD-1 blockade in classical Hodgkin lymphoma. The table came from immunoSEQ multiplex PCR; TCRdb's copy has only in-frame clones and leaves some out. The sample includes approximately 6,600 clones, roughly half of them seen just once. The sequencing here drew on CD8+ T cells from blood, taken at baseline. This clonotype was obtained from a human donor with classical Hodgkin lymphoma.

CDR3 sequence (DNA): TGTGCCAGCAGATTTACAGGGGTAGGAAACACCATATATTTT. Protein product: CASRFTGVGNTIYF. The chain uses TRBV28 and TRBJ1-3; TRBD1 matches at 7 bases. V shed 6 bases and J 4 bases; nucleotides not matched to a gene: 6. Germline V gene data show CDR1 as MDHEN and CDR2 as SYDVKM. The CDR3 extends over 14 amino acids.